The 24 T cell receptor beta chains given below trace back to one sample, sequenced in a study of a mutant IDH1 vaccine in newly diagnosed glioma. Data came from immunoSEQ multiplex PCR; TCRdb stores just in-frame clones and leaves some out. The table lists roughly 70,000 clones, approximately 82% of them singletons, with over 4% in the top ten. Time point here: baseline, week 1 (first vaccination visit). Treatment given: pre-vaccination baseline after standard-of-care therapy. Sample: peripheral blood mononuclear cells (PBMCs), taken from a glioma patient treated with radiotherapy, temozolomide or both. Source of these receptors: a woman between 18 and 29 years old with glioma. Some clones in this sample may be carry-over from other donors' samples.

The chain is built from TRBV6-5 and TRBJ1-1; a weak D match, TRBD1 (5 bases). V lost 10 bases and J lost 4, with 19 bases in between. The CDR3 is 14 residues long. Per the germline V gene, CDR1 is MNHEY and CDR2 is SVGAGI. The CDR3 loop reads CATIVIRESTEAFF. CDR3 nucleotides: TGTGCCACCATCGTAATCAGGGAGTCCACTGAAGCTTTCTTT.

The V call is TRBV2, the J call TRBJ2-2; D not resolved. The length of the CDR3 is 14 residues. Looked up from germline, CDR1 is SNHLY and CDR2 is FYNNEI. V shed 4 bases and J shed 0 bases, with 6 bases lying between them. The DNA for the CDR3 is TGTGCCAGCAGTGCAAAGACGAACACCGGGGAGCTGTTTTTT. Protein sequence: CASSAKTNTGELFF. Full variable domain (rest looked up from reference TRBV2 and TRBJ2-2): EPEVTQTPSHQVTQMGQEVILRCVPISNHLYFYWYRQILGQKVEFLVSFYNNEISEKSEIFDDQFSVERPDGSNFTLKIRSTKLEDSAMYFCASSAKTNTGELFFGEGSRLTVL.

The V call is TRBV4-3, the J call TRBJ1-5; the D gene is possibly TRBD1 (5 bases). Trimming took off 3 bases at V and 0 bases at J, with 9 bases between the two ends. Germline V gene data show CDR1 as LGHNA and CDR2 as YSLEER. The CDR3 sequence is 15 residues long. DNA of the CDR3: TGCGCCAGCAGCCAGGGAGACAGTAGCAATCAGCCCCAGCATTTT. Translated, it gives CASSQGDSSNQPQHF.

The J gene is TRBJ1-2, the V gene TRBV5-6, with D unclear. V lost 4 bases to trimming and J lost 8 bases, with 9 bases between them. The germline gives CDR1 SGHDT, CDR2 YYEEEE. This CDR3 comprises 11 residues. The CDR3 region is CASSRKGGYTF. CDR3 nucleotides: TGTGCCAGCAGCAGGAAGGGAGGCTACACCTTC.

The chain carries TRBV30 and TRBJ1-1; the match to TRBD1 covers 7 bases. CDR1 is GTSNPN and CDR2 is SVGIG in the germline V gene (reference sequence). J lost 2 bases, V lost 5 bases, and 5 bases had no gene match. The CDR3 consists of 13 residues. CDR3 region: CAWEGQSNTEAFF. CDR3 DNA sequence: TGTGCCTGGGAGGGACAGTCTAACACTGAAGCTTTCTTT.

This chain connects TRBV6-1 to TRBJ1-1; 9 bases align to TRBD1. CDR3 length equals 15 residues. Per the germline V gene, CDR1 is MNHNS and CDR2 is SASEGT. Trimming removed 5 bases from V and 1 base from J; junction bases left unmatched: 5. CDR3 coding DNA: TGTGCCAGCAGTCGCAGGGACAGGGAGAACACTGAAGCTTTCTTT. The encoded protein is CASSRRDRENTEAFF.

This clone was seen only a few times. The chain recombines TRBV5-4 with TRBJ2-5; 10 bases match TRBD2. This CDR3 comprises 15 residues. Germline assignment: CDR1 SGHNT and CDR2 YYREEE (reference sequence). With V trimmed by 3 bases and J by 5 bases, 7 bases remained unmatched. The CDR3 reads CASSSQGLARETQYF. CDR3 sequence (DNA): TGTGCCAGCAGCTCCCAGGGACTAGCGCGGGAGACCCAGTACTTC.

The chain has TRBV19 and TRBJ2-1; D is undetermined. This CDR3 is built from 14 residues. Between the trimmed V and J ends, which lost 2 bases and 3 bases, there was a span of 8 bases. Per the germline V gene, CDR1 is LNHDA and CDR2 is SQIVND (reference sequence). CDR3 nucleotides: TGTGCCAGTAGTATAACTGAAGACTACAATGAGCAGTTCTTC. This gives the protein CASSITEDYNEQFF.

The V gene is TRBV7-2, the J gene TRBJ1-5, with D hard to call. This CDR3 has 13 residues. Trimming shortened V by 0 bases and J by 7 bases, and 7 bases separated the two germline ends. Germline V lookup: CDR1 SGHTA, CDR2 FQGNSA. CDR3 nucleotide sequence: TGTGCCAGCAGCTTAGCGCCCTCCCAGCCCCAGCATTTT. The encoded protein is CASSLAPSQPQHF.

The chain is built from TRBV6-1 and TRBJ2-7; tentative D call: TRBD2 (6 bases). Trimming pared 3 bases from V and 5 bases from J, leaving 14 bases between. The length of the CDR3 is 14 residues. CDR1 MNHNS and CDR2 SASEGT come from the germline V gene. In DNA, the CDR3 is TGTGCCAGCAGTGACGGGGGTGAGCTCCACGAGCAGTACTTC. This translates into CASSDGGELHEQYF.

The chain couples TRBV25-1 to TRBJ2-3; tentatively, D is TRBD1 or TRBD2 (5 bases each). Trimming left V 2 bases short and J 2 bases short, with 8 bases between. The CDR3 has 14 amino acids. In germline, CDR1 is MGHDK, CDR2 SYGVNS. This CDR3 reads CASSEGGTTDTQYF. The CDR3 bases are TGTGCCAGCAGTGAAGGGGGTACCACAGATACGCAGTATTTT.

This rearrangement joins TRBV19 to TRBJ2-7; tentative D call: TRBD2 (5 bases). Germline V lookup: CDR1 LNHDA, CDR2 SQIVND (reference sequence). V was cut by 3 bases and J by 7 bases, with 16 bases left in between. The CDR3 totals 14 residues. The CDR3 region is CASSITGISYEQYF. The DNA for the CDR3 is TGTGCCAGTAGTATTACGGGAATAAGTTATGAGCAGTACTTC.

The CDR3 DNA is TGTGCCATCATGGGGGGTTTTACGGGGGAGCAGTACTTC. It is translated as CAIMGGFTGEQYF. The genes are TRBV10-3 and TRBJ2-7; D possibly corresponds to TRBD2 (6 bases). Trimming pared 7 bases from V and 7 bases from J, leaving 17 bases between. This CDR3 contains 13 residues. Per germline, CDR1 ENHRY and CDR2 SYGVKD.

J is TRBJ1-1 and V is TRBV6-1, with no clear D. V shed 3 bases and J shed 3 bases, with 11 bases lying between them. CDR1 is MNHNS and CDR2 is SASEGT in the germline V gene. The CDR3 runs to 14 residues. CDR3 loop: CASSERFSDTEAFF. In DNA form, the CDR3 reads TGTGCCAGCAGTGAGAGGTTTTCGGACACTGAAGCTTTCTTT.

The rearrangement uses TRBV10-3 and TRBJ1-2; 11 nucleotides align to TRBD1. V lost 8 bases, J lost 7 bases, and 12 bases stayed unmatched. The CDR3 sequence is 15 residues long. The germline CDR1 and CDR2 sequences are ENHRY and SYGVKD. The CDR3 reads CAIQDGDRGYSGYTF. The CDR3 coding sequence is TGTGCCATCCAGGACGGGGACAGGGGGTACAGTGGCTACACCTTC.

This chain links TRBV6-5 with TRBJ2-2, with 10 positions matching TRBD2. In germline, CDR1 is MNHEY, CDR2 SVGAGI. With 2 bases clipped from V and 7 bases from J, the junction kept 4 bases outside the gene matches. CDR3 length: 15 residues. DNA of the CDR3: TGTGCCAGCAGTTACCTAGCGGGAGTCCTCGGGGAGCTGTTTTTT. This sequence encodes CASSYLAGVLGELFF.

Here the CDR3 reads CAWRQGATDTQYF. CDR3 nucleotide sequence: TGTGCCTGGAGGCAGGGGGCCACAGATACGCAGTATTTT. This chain links TRBV30 with TRBJ2-3, with 8 bases lining up with TRBD1. Germline CDR1 is GTSNPN and CDR2 is SVGIG (reference sequence). V dropped 3 bases and J dropped 2; count of bases not matched to a gene: 1. This CDR3 region has 13 residues.

This chain joins TRBV19 and TRBJ1-1; 8 bases are shared with TRBD1. Germline trimming cut 5 bases from V and 6 bases from J; bases unmatched to any gene: 11. Germline V gives CDR1 LNHDA, CDR2 SQIVND (reference sequence). The CDR3 has 15 amino acids. CDR3 sequence (DNA): TGTGCCAGTAGTGCCCGTCAGGGGGCGGTTTCTGAAGCTTTCTTT. Its translation is CASSARQGAVSEAFF. Looking up the rest from reference TRBV19 and TRBJ1-1 gives the full variable domain: DGGITQSPKYLFRKEGQNVTLSCEQNLNHDAMYWYRQDPGQGLRLIYYSQIVNDFQKGDIAEGYSVSREKKESFPLTVTSAQKNPTAFYLCASSARQGAVSEAFFGQGTRLTVV.

The J gene is TRBJ1-2, the V gene TRBV7-9, with no clear D. The CDR3 runs 13 residues. Germline CDR1 reads SEHNR; CDR2 reads FQNEAQ (reference sequence). V was trimmed by 5 bases and J by 2 bases, leaving 9 bases between them. The CDR3 here is CASSQDANYGYTF. In DNA, the CDR3 is TGTGCCAGCAGCCAGGACGCGAACTATGGCTACACCTTC.

This rearrangement joins TRBV6-1 to TRBJ2-2; 7 bases align to TRBD2. Germline assignment: CDR1 MNHNS and CDR2 SASEGT. The CDR3 runs 17 residues. V gave up 0 bases and J gave up 0 bases; unmatched junction bases: 4. The CDR3 loop is CASSEARGGANTGELFF. CDR3 nucleotides: TGTGCCAGCAGTGAAGCGCGGGGAGGGGCGAACACCGGGGAGCTGTTTTTT.

The V call is TRBV2, the J call TRBJ2-5; D ambiguous. Germline CDR1 and CDR2: SNHLY and FYNNEI. Trimming shortened V by 11 bases and J by 1 base, and 14 bases separated the two germline ends. The CDR3 has 13 residues. For the CDR3, the DNA is TGTGCCGGAAACACGGACCTCCAAGAGACCCAGTACTTC. Translating it yields CAGNTDLQETQYF. The whole variable domain, remainder taken from reference TRBV2 and TRBJ2-5, is EPEVTQTPSHQVTQMGQEVILRCVPISNHLYFYWYRQILGQKVEFLVSFYNNEISEKSEIFDDQFSVERPDGSNFTLKIRSTKLEDSAMYFCAGNTDLQETQYFGPGTRLLVL.

This clone turned up a few times. The CDR3 nucleotides are TGCGCCAGCAGCTTATCCGGGACGGAGAATCAGCCCCAGCATTTT. It is translated as CASSLSGTENQPQHF. The chain employs TRBV5-1 and TRBJ1-5, with a weak D call TRBD1 (5 bases). Between the trimmed V and J ends, which lost 2 bases and 4 bases, there was a span of 13 bases. The CDR3 is 15 residues long. Germline CDR1 and CDR2: SGHRS and YFSETQ.

V is TRBV7-9 and J is TRBJ1-3, with a tentative D call TRBD1 (6 bases). CDR1 is SEHNR, CDR2 FQNEAQ, per germline (reference sequence). Between the trimmed V and J ends, which lost 6 bases and 0 bases, there was a span of 12 bases. The CDR3 loop spans 15 amino acids. The CDR3 reads CASRVQGLSGNTIYF. CDR3 in DNA: TGTGCCAGCAGAGTACAGGGCCTCTCTGGAAACACCATATATTTT.

This clone was picked up one time. This chain uses TRBV5-8 with TRBJ1-4; 11 bases align to TRBD1. The J segment lost 10 bases and the V segment lost 4 bases, leaving 6 bases of the junction unmatched. This CDR3 comprises 14 residues. The germline gives CDR1 SGHTS, CDR2 YDEGEE. The DNA for the CDR3 is TGTGCCAGCAGCGCCATCGGGACAGGGGGAAAACTGTTTTTT. Its protein is CASSAIGTGGKLFF.